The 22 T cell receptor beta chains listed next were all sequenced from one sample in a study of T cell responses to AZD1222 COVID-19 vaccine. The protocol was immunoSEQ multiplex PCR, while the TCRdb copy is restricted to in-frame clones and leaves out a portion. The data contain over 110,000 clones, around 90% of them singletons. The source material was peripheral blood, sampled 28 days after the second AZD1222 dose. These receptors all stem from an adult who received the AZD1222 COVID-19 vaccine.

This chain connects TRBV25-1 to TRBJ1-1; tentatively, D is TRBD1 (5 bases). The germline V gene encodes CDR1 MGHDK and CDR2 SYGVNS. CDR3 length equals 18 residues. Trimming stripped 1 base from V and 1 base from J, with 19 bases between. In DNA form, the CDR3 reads TGTGCCAGCAGTGAATTAGGTTGGAGGGGAAGGGCGAACACTGAAGCTTTCTTT. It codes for CASSELGWRGRANTEAFF.

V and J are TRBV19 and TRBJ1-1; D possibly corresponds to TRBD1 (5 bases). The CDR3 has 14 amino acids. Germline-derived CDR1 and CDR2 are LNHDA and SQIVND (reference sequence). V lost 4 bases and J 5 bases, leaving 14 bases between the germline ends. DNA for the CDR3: TGTGCCAGTAGTACATGGGGGGTTATGACTGAAGCTTTCTTT. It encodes CASSTWGVMTEAFF.

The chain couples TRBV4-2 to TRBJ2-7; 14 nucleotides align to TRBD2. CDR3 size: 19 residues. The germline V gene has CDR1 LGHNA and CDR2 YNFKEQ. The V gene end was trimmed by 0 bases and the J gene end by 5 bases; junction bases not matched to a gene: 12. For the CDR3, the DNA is TGTGCCAGCAGCCAAGATCCTCCTAGACTAGCGGGAGGGCCCCACGAGCAGTACTTC. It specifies CASSQDPPRLAGGPHEQYF.

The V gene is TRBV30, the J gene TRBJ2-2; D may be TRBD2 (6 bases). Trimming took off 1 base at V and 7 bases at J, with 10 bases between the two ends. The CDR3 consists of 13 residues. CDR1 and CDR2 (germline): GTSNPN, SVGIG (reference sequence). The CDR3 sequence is CAWSEVRGGELFF. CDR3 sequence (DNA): TGTGCCTGGAGTGAGGTGCGGGGCGGGGAGCTGTTTTTT.

CDR3 in amino acids: CASLLPRPTGSEAFF. CDR3 bases: TGTGCCAGCCTCCTTCCCCGACCCACTGGCTCTGAAGCTTTCTTT. The J gene is TRBJ1-1, the V gene TRBV28, with D uncertain. Germline lookup yields CDR1 MDHEN and CDR2 SYDVKM. The ends were cut back, 8 bases at V and 6 bases at J, with 22 bases in the middle. CDR3 length: 15 residues.

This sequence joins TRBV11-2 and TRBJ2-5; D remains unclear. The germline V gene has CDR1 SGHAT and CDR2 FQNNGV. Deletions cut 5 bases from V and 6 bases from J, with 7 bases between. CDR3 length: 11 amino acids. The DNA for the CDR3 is TGTGCCAGCAGCACATTGAAGACCCAGTACTTC. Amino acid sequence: CASSTLKTQYF.

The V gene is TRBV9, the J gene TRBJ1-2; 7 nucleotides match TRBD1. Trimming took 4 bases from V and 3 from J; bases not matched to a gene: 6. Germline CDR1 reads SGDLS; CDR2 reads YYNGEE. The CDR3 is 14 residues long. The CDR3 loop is CASSPRDRDYGYTF. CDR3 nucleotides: TGTGCCAGCAGCCCCCGGGACAGAGACTATGGCTACACCTTC.

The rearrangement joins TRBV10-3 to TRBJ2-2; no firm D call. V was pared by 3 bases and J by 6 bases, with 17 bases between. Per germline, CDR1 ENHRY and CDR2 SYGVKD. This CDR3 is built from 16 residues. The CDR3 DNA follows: TGTGCCATCAGTGATTCAGGTAGCTCAGGACCCGGGGAGCTGTTTTTT. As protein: CAISDSGSSGPGELFF.

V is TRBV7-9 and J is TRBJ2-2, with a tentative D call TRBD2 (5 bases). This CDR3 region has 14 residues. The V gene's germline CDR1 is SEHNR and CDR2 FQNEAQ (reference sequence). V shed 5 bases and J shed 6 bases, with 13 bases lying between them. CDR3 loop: CASSLREVAGELFF. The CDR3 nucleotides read TGTGCCAGCAGCCTACGGGAAGTTGCCGGGGAGCTGTTTTTT.

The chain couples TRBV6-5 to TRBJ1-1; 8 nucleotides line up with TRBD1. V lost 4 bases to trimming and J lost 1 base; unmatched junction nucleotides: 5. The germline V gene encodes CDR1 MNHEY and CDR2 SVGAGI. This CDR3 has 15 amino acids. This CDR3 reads CASSSGQGGNTEAFF. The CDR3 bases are TGTGCCAGCAGTTCAGGACAGGGAGGGAACACTGAAGCTTTCTTT.

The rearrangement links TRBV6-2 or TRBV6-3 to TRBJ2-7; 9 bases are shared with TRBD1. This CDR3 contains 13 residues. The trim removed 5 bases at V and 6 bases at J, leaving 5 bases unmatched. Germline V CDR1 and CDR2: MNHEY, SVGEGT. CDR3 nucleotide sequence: TGTGCCAGCAGTAACAGGGGGCAGCGCGAGCAGTACTTC. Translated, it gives CASSNRGQREQYF.

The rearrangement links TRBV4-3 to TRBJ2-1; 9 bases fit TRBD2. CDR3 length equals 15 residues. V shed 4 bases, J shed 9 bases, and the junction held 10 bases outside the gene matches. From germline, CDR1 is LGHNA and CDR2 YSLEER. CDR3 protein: CASSRQAGGRGEQFF. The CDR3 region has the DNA TGCGCCAGCAGCCGTCAGGCGGGAGGGCGGGGTGAGCAGTTCTTC.

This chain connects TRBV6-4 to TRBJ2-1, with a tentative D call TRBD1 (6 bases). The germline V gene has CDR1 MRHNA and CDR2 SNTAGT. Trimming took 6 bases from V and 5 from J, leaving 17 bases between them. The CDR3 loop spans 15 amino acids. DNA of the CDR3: TGTGCCAGCAGCGGACAACAGGGCTCGAACAATGAGCAGTTCTTC. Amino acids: CASSGQQGSNNEQFF.

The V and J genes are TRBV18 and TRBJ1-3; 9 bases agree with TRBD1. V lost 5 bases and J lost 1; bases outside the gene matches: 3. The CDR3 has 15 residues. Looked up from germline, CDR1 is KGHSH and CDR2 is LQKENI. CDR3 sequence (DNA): TGTGCCAGCTCATCGGGACAGGGTTCTGGAAACACCATATATTTT. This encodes CASSSGQGSGNTIYF. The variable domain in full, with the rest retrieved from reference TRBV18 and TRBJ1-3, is NAGVMQNPRHLVRRRGQEARLRCSPMKGHSHVYWYRQLPEEGLKFMVYLQKENIIDESGMPKERFSAEFPKEGPSILRIQQVVRGDSAAYFCASSSGQGSGNTIYFGEGSWLTVV.

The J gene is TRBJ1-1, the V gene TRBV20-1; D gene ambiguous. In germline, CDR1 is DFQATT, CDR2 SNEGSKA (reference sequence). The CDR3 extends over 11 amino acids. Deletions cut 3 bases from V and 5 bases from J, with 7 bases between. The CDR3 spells CSASGWTEAFF. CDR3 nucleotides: TGCAGTGCTAGCGGTTGGACTGAAGCTTTCTTT.

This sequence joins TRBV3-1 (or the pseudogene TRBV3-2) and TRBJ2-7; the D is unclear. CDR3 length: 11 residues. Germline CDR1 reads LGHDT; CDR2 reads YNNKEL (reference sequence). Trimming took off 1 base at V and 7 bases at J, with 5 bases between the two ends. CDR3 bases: TGTGCCAGCAGCCAAGTTTGGGAGCAGTACTTC. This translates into CASSQVWEQYF.

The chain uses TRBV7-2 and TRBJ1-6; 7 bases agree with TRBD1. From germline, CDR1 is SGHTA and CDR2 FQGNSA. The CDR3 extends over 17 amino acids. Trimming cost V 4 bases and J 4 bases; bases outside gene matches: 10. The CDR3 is CASSSPGQRLYNSPLHF. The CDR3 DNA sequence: TGTGCCAGCAGCTCTCCGGGACAGAGACTTTATAATTCACCCCTCCACTTT.

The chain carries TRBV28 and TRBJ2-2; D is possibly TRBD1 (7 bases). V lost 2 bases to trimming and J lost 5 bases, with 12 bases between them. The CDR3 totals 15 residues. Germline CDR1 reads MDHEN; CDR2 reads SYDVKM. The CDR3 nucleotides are TGTGCCAGCAGTTTACCGACAGGGAGGACCGGGGAGCTGTTTTTT. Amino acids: CASSLPTGRTGELFF.

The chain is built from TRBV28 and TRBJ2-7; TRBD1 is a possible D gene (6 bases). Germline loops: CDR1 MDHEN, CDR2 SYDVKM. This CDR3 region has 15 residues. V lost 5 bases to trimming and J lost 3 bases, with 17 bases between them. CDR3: CASSTFGQGHYEQYF. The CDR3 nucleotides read TGTGCCAGCAGTACTTTTGGGCAGGGGCACTACGAGCAGTACTTC. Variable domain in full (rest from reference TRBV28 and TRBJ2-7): DVKVTQSSRYLVKRTGEKVFLECVQDMDHENMFWYRQDPGLGLRLIYFSYDVKMKEKGDIPEGYSVSREKKERFSLILESASTNQTSMYLCASSTFGQGHYEQYFGPGTRLTVT.

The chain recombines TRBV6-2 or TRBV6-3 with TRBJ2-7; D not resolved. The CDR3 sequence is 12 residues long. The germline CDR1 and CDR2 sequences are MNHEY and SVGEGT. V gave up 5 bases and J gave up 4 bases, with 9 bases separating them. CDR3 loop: CASSPTPYEQYF. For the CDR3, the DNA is TGTGCCAGCAGTCCGACACCGTACGAGCAGTACTTC.

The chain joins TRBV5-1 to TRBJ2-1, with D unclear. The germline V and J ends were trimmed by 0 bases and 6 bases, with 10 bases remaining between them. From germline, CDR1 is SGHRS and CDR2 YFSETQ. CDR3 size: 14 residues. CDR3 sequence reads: CASSLGVGRNEQFF. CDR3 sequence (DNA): TGCGCCAGCAGCTTGGGAGTTGGCCGCAATGAGCAGTTCTTC.

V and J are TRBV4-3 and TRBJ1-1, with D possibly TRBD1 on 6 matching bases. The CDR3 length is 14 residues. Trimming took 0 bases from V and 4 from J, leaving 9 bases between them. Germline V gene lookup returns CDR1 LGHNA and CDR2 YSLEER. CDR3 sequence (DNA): TGCGCCAGCAGCCAAGAAAACAGGGTCACTGAAGCTTTCTTT. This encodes CASSQENRVTEAFF.